The 21 T cell receptor beta chains listed next were all sequenced from one sample in a study of beta chain features in type 1 diabetes. Study-wide findings and caveats: All four CD4+ subsets of Type 1 diabetes patients contained TCRB CDR3s that were moderately but significantly shorter.

Their antigens are not known. Of the isolated RNA, all was reverse transcribed, and so the sequenced material was expressed TCRB transcripts. Here immunoSEQ multiplex PCR was the method, and the copy in TCRdb shows in-frame clones only, minus some. Seen here are about 700,000 clones, about an eighth observed once, and the top ten hold 0.02% to 0.025%. The sequenced material came from naive CD4+ T cells from blood. These receptors all stem from a man younger than 35 with type 1 diabetes.

The genes are TRBV29-1 and TRBJ2-2; 7 nucleotides line up with TRBD2. This CDR3 has 15 amino acids. The V gene's germline CDR1 is SQVTM and CDR2 ANQGSEA. J gave up 1 base and V 4 bases, and 6 bases lay outside the gene matches. CDR3 loop: CSVVRGGRNTGELFF. The CDR3 nucleotides read TGCAGCGTTGTACGCGGGGGAAGGAACACCGGGGAGCTGTTTTTT.

This rearrangement joins TRBV7-7 to TRBJ2-5; D may match TRBD1 or TRBD2 (6 bases each). This CDR3 is 15 amino acids long. V was clipped by 7 bases and J by 5 bases, with 20 bases between them. Looked up from germline, CDR1 is SSHAT and CDR2 is FNYEAQ (reference sequence). Here the CDR3 reads CASTLDTGAWETQYF. In nucleotides, the CDR3 is TGTGCCAGCACCCTCGACACGGGGGCCTGGGAGACCCAGTACTTC.

The chain is built from TRBV27 and TRBJ1-6, with 8 bases lining up with TRBD1. The CDR3 length is 15 residues. Germline values: CDR1 MNHEY, CDR2 SMNVEV (reference sequence). J was trimmed by 8 bases and V by 5 bases; bases with no gene match: 8. The CDR3 loop reads CASSPGTGGDSPLHF. Here the CDR3 DNA reads TGTGCCAGCAGTCCAGGGACAGGTGGTGATTCACCCCTCCACTTT.

There are a few counts of this clone. This chain links TRBV30 with TRBJ2-1; the D gene is possibly TRBD2 (6 bases). Germline V CDR1 and CDR2: GTSNPN, SVGIG (reference sequence). The CDR3 runs 11 residues. The CDR3, as DNA: TGTGTCTCCGCTGACATCCTCGGACTATTCTTC. This sequence encodes CVSADILGLFF. Combining the CDR3 with reference TRBV30 and TRBJ2-1 gives the whole variable domain SQTIHQWPATLVQPVGSPLSLECTVEGTSNPNLYWYRQAAGRGLQLLFYSVGIGQISSEVPQNLSASRPQDRQFILSSKKLLLSDSGFYLCVSADILGLFFGPGTRLTVL.

The genes are TRBV5-4 and TRBJ2-7; TRBD1 agrees at 8 bases. There are 13 residues in the CDR3. The V and J ends lost 3 bases and 3 bases, in that order; junction bases with no gene match: 2. Germline lookup yields CDR1 SGHNT and CDR2 YYREEE (reference sequence). As DNA, the CDR3 is TGTGCCAGCAGCTCCGACAGGGGCTACGAGCAGTACTTC. This encodes CASSSDRGYEQYF.

V and J are TRBV28 and TRBJ1-2; D call uncertain. There are 14 residues in the CDR3. V was cut by 4 bases and J by 4 bases, with 13 bases left in between. CDR1 and CDR2 from the germline V gene are MDHEN and SYDVKM. The CDR3 sequence: CASSSDWVGYGYTF. In nucleotides, the CDR3 is TGTGCCAGCAGTTCGGACTGGGTCGGCTATGGCTACACCTTC.

This clone was seen a few times. V gene TRBV18 combines with J gene TRBJ2-1, with a tentative D call TRBD1 (6 bases). The CDR3 runs to 15 residues. Germline V gives CDR1 KGHSH, CDR2 LQKENI. V lost 3 bases and J lost 5, with 14 bases in between. CDR3 bases: TGTGCCAGCTCACCCCCTCCACAGGGTGACAATGAGCAGTTCTTC. Translating gives CASSPPPQGDNEQFF. Filled out from reference TRBV18 and TRBJ2-1, the complete variable domain reads NAGVMQNPRHLVRRRGQEARLRCSPMKGHSHVYWYRQLPEEGLKFMVYLQKENIIDESGMPKERFSAEFPKEGPSILRIQQVVRGDSAAYFCASSPPPQGDNEQFFGPGTRLTVL.

A few counts support this clone. This chain joins TRBV19 and TRBJ2-7; 7 positions agree with TRBD1. V lost 5 bases and J lost 1; bases outside the gene matches: 2. Looked up from germline, CDR1 is LNHDA and CDR2 is SQIVND (reference sequence). CDR3 length: 13 residues. This CDR3 is CASSGDSSYEQYF. For the CDR3, the DNA is TGTGCCAGTAGTGGGGACAGTTCCTACGAGCAGTACTTC.

The chain has TRBV5-1 and TRBJ1-2; a weak D match, TRBD1 (5 bases). The V gene lost 2 bases and the J gene lost 6 bases, with 14 bases spanning the gap. From germline, CDR1 is SGHRS and CDR2 YFSETQ. CDR3 length equals 14 residues. The CDR3 spells CASSFETQGDGYTF. The CDR3 DNA sequence: TGCGCCAGCAGCTTCGAAACCCAAGGGGATGGCTACACCTTC.

Concerning this clone: At one end, the junction sequence differs from germline, possibly due to a read error. This sequence joins TRBV9 and TRBJ2-1; D gene unclear. From germline, CDR1 is SGDLS and CDR2 YYNGEE. The CDR3 loop spans 14 amino acids. For the CDR3, the DNA is TGCGCCAGCAGCGTAAGAGTGGCCTCCAATGAGCAGTTCTTC. Its protein product is CASSVRVASNEQFF.

This clone turned up a few times. The chain uses TRBV9 and TRBJ2-1, with TRBD2 as a possible D gene (6 bases). Germline CDR1 SGDLS, CDR2 YYNGEE. CDR3 length: 13 residues. V lost 2 bases to trimming and J lost 8 bases, with 11 bases between them. As DNA, the CDR3 is TGTGCCAGCAGCGTGGGATGGAGGGATGAGCAGTTCTTC. Encoded protein: CASSVGWRDEQFF. Together with reference TRBV9 and TRBJ2-1, the CDR3 gives the full variable domain: DSGVTQTPKHLITATGQRVTLRCSPRSGDLSVYWYQQSLDQGLQFLIQYYNGEERAKGNILERFSAQQFPDLHSELNLSSLELGDSALYFCASSVGWRDEQFFGPGTRLTVL.

This clone was observed a few times. Within the sample, other DNA sequences also encode this same CDR3. The V call is TRBV30, the J call TRBJ1-5, with a weak D call TRBD1 (5 bases). Germline V gene lookup returns CDR1 GTSNPN and CDR2 SVGIG (reference sequence). V lost 3 bases to trimming and J lost 0 bases, with 6 bases between them. The CDR3 consists of 13 residues. The CDR3 sequence is CAWSRDSNQPQHF. As DNA, the CDR3 is TGTGCCTGGAGCAGGGATAGCAATCAGCCCCAGCATTTT.

This clone was seen only a few times. This specimen includes other DNA sequences encoding the same CDR3. The genes are TRBV30 and TRBJ2-7; D remains unclear. This CDR3 has 12 residues. Germline CDR1 is GTSNPN and CDR2 is SVGIG (reference sequence). Trimming pared 2 bases from V and 4 bases from J, leaving 9 bases between. CDR3 sequence: CAWSLSSYEQYF. The CDR3 DNA reads as TGTGCCTGGAGTCTAAGCTCGTACGAGCAGTACTTC.

This clone was detected only a few times. This chain uses TRBV11-1 with TRBJ2-2; D call uncertain. The CDR3 sequence is 17 residues long. Germline CDR1 SGHAT, CDR2 FQDESV (reference sequence). Trimming took off 2 bases at V and 4 bases at J, with 17 bases between the two ends. The CDR3 bases are TGTGCCAGCAGCTTACTCGGTGTAATGGGTCTCACCGGGGAGCTGTTTTTT. Translating it yields CASSLLGVMGLTGELFF.

The V call is TRBV5-1, the J call TRBJ2-3, with 8 bases that match TRBD1. Germline V CDR1 and CDR2: SGHRS, YFSETQ. CDR3 length: 15 amino acids. With V trimmed by 5 bases and J by 3 bases, 8 bases remained unmatched. CDR3 DNA sequence: TGCGCCAGCAGTTTGACAGGGGATGTGACAGATACGCAGTATTTT. It codes for CASSLTGDVTDTQYF.

The chain links TRBV10-3 to TRBJ2-5; 8 bases are a match to TRBD2. Germline CDR1 and CDR2: ENHRY and SYGVKD. This CDR3 spans 14 amino acids. J lost 4 bases, V lost 7 bases, and 8 bases had no gene match. The CDR3: CAITTDLAGETQYF. The CDR3, as DNA: TGTGCCATCACCACCGACCTAGCGGGAGAGACCCAGTACTTC.

This clone was observed a few times. The chain is built from TRBV18 and TRBJ2-1; TRBD1 agrees at 7 bases. The germline V gene has CDR1 KGHSH and CDR2 LQKENI. The junction had 7 bases not matched to a gene; V was cut back by 0 bases and J by 8 bases. This CDR3 comprises 15 residues. The DNA for the CDR3 is TGTGCCAGCTCACCACCGGCCAGGGGGTCGGATGAGCAGTTCTTC. Translation gives CASSPPARGSDEQFF.

This clone was seen a handful of times. The chain joins TRBV29-1 to TRBJ2-1; a weak D match, TRBD1 (7 bases). CDR1 and CDR2 (germline): SQVTM, ANQGSEA. With 7 bases removed from V and 2 bases from J, the gap between germline ends came to 15 bases. The CDR3 length is 14 residues. This chain's CDR3 is CSALRDSTYNEQFF. CDR3 DNA sequence: TGCAGCGCCCTGCGGGACAGTACCTACAATGAGCAGTTCTTC.

This clone has just a few counts. The sample holds other DNA sequences that translate to the same CDR3. The V gene is TRBV28, the J gene TRBJ1-1; D remains unclear. This CDR3 has 12 amino acids. Per germline, CDR1 MDHEN and CDR2 SYDVKM. Trimming removed 1 base at V and 4 bases at J, with 4 bases between. CDR3 loop: CASSLYPTEAFF. DNA for the CDR3: TGTGCCAGCAGTTTATATCCCACTGAAGCTTTCTTT.

In its sample, this clone was seen a few times. The chain is built from TRBV27 and TRBJ2-5; possible D gene TRBD2, 6 bases. Trimming cost V 6 bases and J 8 bases, with 22 bases left between them. The CDR3 covers 15 residues. The V gene's germline CDR1 is MNHEY and CDR2 SMNVEV (reference sequence). The CDR3 nucleotides are TGTGCCAGCAGAACCGCCGGGACTCACGATAGAACCCAGTACTTC. Its translation is CASRTAGTHDRTQYF.

This clone was counted a few times. The chain is built from TRBV19 and TRBJ1-5, with a possible D match to TRBD1 (6 bases). CDR1 and CDR2 from the germline V gene are LNHDA and SQIVND (reference sequence). Trimming left V 10 bases short and J 1 base short, with 14 bases between. This CDR3 has 14 residues. CDR3 region: CAIADSSSNQPQHF. The CDR3 DNA follows: TGTGCCATAGCGGACAGTAGCAGCAATCAGCCCCAGCATTTT.